These T cell receptor beta chains were read from a single sample in a study of cytomegalovirus exposure and HLA in healthy donors. Measured with immunoSEQ multiplex PCR; TCRdb has only the in-frame clones, and not every one. The data show 210,000 or so clones, about 80% seen once. The sample was PBMCs. The receptors shown here come from a middle-aged woman in good health and CMV-seronegative. The CDR3 runs from the conserved cysteine through the conserved F or W. D genes are given only for firm matches. Clone size is shown for a subset of rows, as once, few, many or a class of expanded clone.

V	D	J	size	DNA	CDR3
TRBV11-2	.	TRBJ2-1	once	TGTGCCAGCAGCCTCACAGGGCAGCGGGGTATGGATGAGCAGTTCTTC	CASSLTGQRGMDEQFF
TRBV30	.	TRBJ2-7	once	TGTGCCTGGAGTGTAGGCAGGGCCTACGAGCAGTACTTC	CAWSVGRAYEQYF
TRBV18	.	TRBJ2-3	.	TGTGCCAGCTCACCACGAGGAAGCGTGGATACGCAGTATTTT	CASSPRGSVDTQYF
TRBV30	TRBD1	TRBJ2-5	.	TGTGCCTGGGCACAGGGGGGTGGTCGAGAGACCCAGTACTTC	CAWAQGGGRETQYF
TRBV2	.	TRBJ1-2	.	TGTGCCAGCAGCAGATCGTATGGCTACACCTTC	CASSRSYGYTF
TRBV5-4	.	TRBJ1-2	.	TGTGCCAGCAGCCCTTTTTTGGGGGCGGGTGGCTACACCTTC	CASSPFLGAGGYTF
TRBV11-2	.	TRBJ1-1	.	TGTGCCAGCAGCTTAGAACCAGGGCTGAACACTGAAGCTTTCTTT	CASSLEPGLNTEAFF
TRBV4-2	.	TRBJ1-6	.	TGTGCCAGCAGCCAAGATACGATGGCGGGGGGCCTCTTTTCACCCCTCCACTTT	CASSQDTMAGGLFSPLHF
TRBV4-1	.	TRBJ2-7	.	TGCGCCAGCAGCCCGGGAACCTCAACCTCCTACGAGCAGTACTTC	CASSPGTSTSYEQYF
TRBV4-2	.	TRBJ2-5	.	TGTGCCAGCAGCCAAGAACTGCGTGTAGAGACCCAGTACTTC	CASSQELRVETQYF
TRBV7-3	.	TRBJ2-3	few	TGTGCCAGCAGCCCGGGGCGGGGTAGGGCAGATACGCAGTATTTT	CASSPGRGRADTQYF
TRBV2	.	TRBJ1-1	.	TGTGCCAGCAGTGAGGAGCGGTTGGCAGCTTTCTTT	CASSEERLAAFF
TRBV6-9	.	TRBJ2-5	.	TGTGCCAGCAGTCCTCAGGGTCGGGAGACCCAGTACTTC	CASSPQGRETQYF
TRBV6-1	.	TRBJ1-3	.	TGTGCCAGCAGTGAAGCCGGCCAGAGGTCTGGAAACACCATATATTTT	CASSEAGQRSGNTIYF
TRBV30	.	TRBJ1-5	once	TGTGCCTGGAGTGTATTGGGAGACGGGGATCAGCCCCAGCATTTT	CAWSVLGDGDQPQHF
TRBV29-1	.	TRBJ2-7	.	TGCAGCGTTGAAGAGGTTAGCGGAAGCTCCTACGAGCAGTACTTC	CSVEEVSGSSYEQYF
TRBV11-2	TRBD2	TRBJ2-2	.	TGTGCCAGCAAAAAATCGGGGGGGAGCACCGGGGAGCTGTTTTTT	CASKKSGGSTGELFF